These 17 T cell receptor beta chains share one sample of origin, sequenced in a study of cytomegalovirus exposure and HLA in healthy donors. The PCR ran on 60 Vbeta and 13 Jbeta primers. TCRdb's table, derived via immunoSEQ multiplex PCR, lists solely in-frame clones and lacks some. The repertoire includes some 120,000 clones, about 80% of them detected once, and 2.5% to 3% sits in the top ten. The sample comprised PBMCs. The receptors come from a man aged 25-40 years in good health and CMV-seronegative.

The chain links TRBV2 to TRBJ2-5, with TRBD2 matching over 8 bases. J was trimmed by 4 bases and V by 6 bases; bases with no gene match: 1. Germline assignment: CDR1 SNHLY and CDR2 FYNNEI. The CDR3 runs to 12 residues. The CDR3 coding sequence is TGTGCCAGCAGGCGGGAGGTAGAGACCCAGTACTTC. As protein: CASRREVETQYF.

This clone was counted only a few times. The chain's CDR3 is CASSQWDRLNQPQHF. The CDR3 DNA reads TGTGCCAGCAGTCAATGGGACAGGTTAAATCAGCCCCAGCATTTT. V usage is TRBV6-6 and J usage is TRBJ1-5; the match to TRBD1 covers 8 bases. Germline V gives CDR1 MNHNY, CDR2 SVGAGI (reference sequence). Germline trimming cut 5 bases from V and 4 bases from J; bases unmatched to any gene: 7. The CDR3 consists of 15 residues.

This clone has only a few counts. The rearrangement links TRBV12-5 to TRBJ2-3; 9 positions match TRBD2. The length of the CDR3 is 17 residues. Unmatched junction bases numbered 6, after V lost 1 base and J lost 1 base. The germline V gene has CDR1 LGHNT and CDR2 FRNRAP. CDR3 DNA sequence: TGTGCTAGTGGTTTGGGACTAGCGGCTGACGGCACAGATACGCAGTATTTT. This codes for CASGLGLAADGTDTQYF. Full variable domain (rest looked up from reference TRBV12-5 and TRBJ2-3): DARVTQTPRHKVTEMGQEVTMRCQPILGHNTVFWYRQTMMQGLELLAYFRNRAPLDDSGMPKDRFSAEMPDATLATLKIQPSEPRDSAVYFCASGLGLAADGTDTQYFGPGTRLTVL.

The chain combines TRBV5-4 with TRBJ2-7, with TRBD2 identical over 14 bases. After removal of 4 bases from V and 6 bases from J, the junction contained 9 bases not matched to a gene. This CDR3 region has 16 residues. Per germline, CDR1 SGHNT and CDR2 YYREEE (reference sequence). The CDR3 is CASSGGLAGDLSEQYF. For the CDR3, the DNA is TGTGCCAGCAGCGGGGGACTAGCGGGAGACCTCTCCGAGCAGTACTTC.

In its sample, this clone was seen once. The rearrangement links TRBV18 to TRBJ2-1, with D tentatively TRBD1 (6 bases). The CDR3 extends over 17 amino acids. Between the trimmed V and J ends, which lost 0 bases and 0 bases, there was a span of 12 bases. Germline V gene sequence: CDR1 KGHSH, CDR2 LQKENI. The CDR3 DNA reads TGTGCCAGCTCACCACCACAGGGCAGCAGCTCCTACAATGAGCAGTTCTTC. Its protein is CASSPPQGSSSYNEQFF.

This clone was seen a handful of times. The genes are TRBV25-1 and TRBJ2-5; D is undetermined. The CDR3 is 13 amino acids. CDR1 MGHDK and CDR2 SYGVNS come from the germline V gene. The V end lost 4 bases, the J end lost 0 bases, and 6 bases lay between the germline ends. Here the CDR3 DNA reads TGTGCCAGCAGTGCTCCTAACCAAGAGACCCAGTACTTC. This translates into CASSAPNQETQYF.

The V gene is TRBV23-1, the J gene TRBJ1-5; 7 bases match TRBD1. TRBV23-1 is an open reading frame, and its role is uncertain. The CDR3 covers 16 residues. The V gene end was trimmed by 6 bases and the J gene end by 1 base; junction bases not matched to a gene: 9. DNA for the CDR3: TGCGCCAGCAGCAATTATACAGGGGTGAGCAATCAGCCCCAGCATTTT. It is translated as CASSNYTGVSNQPQHF.

The chain carries TRBV11-3 and TRBJ1-2; TRBD1 agrees at 7 bases. The length of the CDR3 is 14 residues. The V gene end was trimmed by 5 bases and the J gene end by 3 bases; junction bases not matched to a gene: 6. CDR1 SGHNT and CDR2 YENEEA come from the germline V gene. In DNA, the CDR3 is TGTGCCAGCAGCATACAGGGGTCTGACTATGGCTACACCTTC. It specifies CASSIQGSDYGYTF.

The V call is TRBV15, the J call TRBJ2-5; tentatively, D is TRBD1 (6 bases). TRBJ2-7 explains the end of the DNA better; the J call may be wrong. Germline lookup yields CDR1 LNHNV and CDR2 YYDKDF (reference sequence). CDR3 size: 14 residues. The CDR3 sequence is CATSKTGGGYEQYF. CDR3 bases: TGTGCCACCAGCAAGACAGGTGGTGGCTACGAGCAGTACTTC.

This clone was seen ten or more times. The chain has TRBV4-1 and TRBJ1-1; D unresolved. This CDR3 is 15 amino acids long. The germline V and J ends were trimmed by 1 base and 4 bases, with 13 bases remaining between them. The V gene's germline CDR1 is MGHRA and CDR2 YSYEKL. As DNA, the CDR3 is TGCGCCAGCAGCCAAGTGGAAAAATGGAGCACTGAAGCTTTCTTT. Translated, it gives CASSQVEKWSTEAFF.

The chain carries TRBV7-2 and TRBJ1-6; D not resolved. V lost 1 base and J 11 bases, leaving 15 bases between the germline ends. The germline V gene encodes CDR1 SGHTA and CDR2 FQGNSA. This CDR3 spans 15 amino acids. The CDR3 reads CASSLEIAKETPLHF. The CDR3 bases are TGTGCCAGCAGCTTAGAAATAGCGAAGGAAACACCCCTCCACTTT.

V usage is TRBV28 and J usage is TRBJ2-3, with D possibly being TRBD1 (5 bases). The V end was cut by 6 bases, the J end by 2 bases, with 15 bases between. Germline CDR1 MDHEN, CDR2 SYDVKM. CDR3 length: 15 amino acids. The CDR3 DNA is TGTGCCAGCAGCCGCCGCAGGGAATACACAGATACGCAGTATTTT. This codes for CASSRRREYTDTQYF.

The J gene is TRBJ1-1, the V gene TRBV19, with TRBD1 as a possible D gene (5 bases). This CDR3 has 14 amino acids. The V and J ends lost 5 bases and 4 bases respectively, with 14 bases between them. Germline lookup yields CDR1 LNHDA and CDR2 SQIVND (reference sequence). The CDR3 region has the DNA TGTGCCAGTAGTGTTACACAGGTTAGCACTGAAGCTTTCTTT. Its translation: CASSVTQVSTEAFF.

The V call is TRBV7-8, the J call TRBJ2-6, with 10 bases matching TRBD2. The CDR3 length is 19 residues. Germline values: CDR1 SGHVS, CDR2 FQNEAQ. Trimming cost V 1 base and J 1 base; bases outside gene matches: 7. The CDR3 protein is CASSLVAAAGGSGANVLTF. The CDR3 DNA sequence: TGTGCCAGCAGCTTAGTAGCTGCAGCGGGAGGGTCTGGGGCCAACGTCCTGACTTTC.

This clone showed up just once. CDR3 residues: CASSFRGTIYNEQFF. The CDR3 DNA is TGTGCCAGCAGTTTTCGCGGGACTATATACAATGAGCAGTTCTTC. This chain connects TRBV28 to TRBJ2-1; 7 bases are a match to TRBD2. Trimming at V came to 3 bases and at J to 4 bases, leaving 6 bases not matched to a gene. The CDR3 length is 15 residues. Germline V gene lookup returns CDR1 MDHEN and CDR2 SYDVKM.

V usage is TRBV9 and J usage is TRBJ2-1, with D perhaps matching TRBD2 (5 bases). CDR1 and CDR2 (germline): SGDLS, YYNGEE. The CDR3 is 14 residues long. V lost 3 bases and J 4 bases, leaving 11 bases between the germline ends. CDR3 residues: CASSARWEYNEQFF. The CDR3 coding sequence is TGTGCCAGCAGCGCCCGCTGGGAGTACAATGAGCAGTTCTTC.

V usage is TRBV4-1 and J usage is TRBJ1-5; D is perhaps TRBD1 (6 bases). The CDR3 extends over 14 amino acids. Germline-derived CDR1 and CDR2 are MGHRA and YSYEKL. V lost 10 bases and J lost 7, with 20 bases in between. CDR3 residues: CATDNDRQGQPQHF. The DNA of the CDR3 is TGCGCCACTGATAACGACAGGCAGGGACAGCCCCAGCATTTT.